Detailed here is one TCR beta chain. The antigen remains unidentified. The source of the sample is a study of beta chain features in type 1 diabetes. Every donor had blood drawn once into heparin, around 120 mL on average. Without exception, sorted populations had purity beyond 95%. Expressed TCRB transcripts were sequenced after all isolated RNA was converted to cDNA. The repertoire was sequenced with immunoSEQ multiplex PCR; TCRdb's copy has only in-frame clones and lacks some. The data hold just over 25,000 clones, with under 50% observed a single time. General observations from the study: A closer apparent resemblance between naive, central memory and Treg TCRB repertoires was seen in patients than in healthy donors. Diminished insertions and augmented deletions at VDJ junctions characterized type 1 diabetes patients. Shortening of TCRB CDR3s, moderate but significant, appeared in all four CD4+ subsets of Type 1 diabetes patients.

Germline loops: CDR1 MNHNY, CDR2 SVGAGI (reference sequence). The CDR3 length is 14 residues. This TCR was recovered from a young man with type 1 diabetes. The sequencing sample was made of stem cell memory CD4+ T cells from blood. This chain connects TRBV6-6 to TRBJ2-5, with 10 bases identical to TRBD1. The J call is in doubt because the DNA end fits TRBJ2-7 better. The DNA of the CDR3 is TGTGCCAGCAACGGAGGACAGGGGGTTCACGAGCAGTACTTC. Protein product: CASNGGQGVHEQYF.